The 17 T cell receptor beta chains given below trace back to one sample, sequenced in a study of post-analysis software for immune sequencing data. Antigen specificity for these receptors is unknown. Study findings and constraints: With TRBV5-6, TRBV5-1 and TRBV20-1 included, about five TRBV segments were more frequent in patients than in controls.

Presence of unique molecular identifiers characterized the TCR beta cDNA libraries. In TCRdb, the PCR reads were re-called with MiXCR into one record per CDR3 protein. Among roughly 650,000 distinct CDR3 sequences listed, around 60% were seen once. Sequenced input: blood. These receptors were obtained from a girl aged 2 to 10 with multiple sclerosis.

This clonotype was observed a handful of times. The chain couples TRBV7-6 to TRBJ2-3, with unresolved D. The germline V gene has CDR1 SGHVS and CDR2 FNYEAQ. V lost 3 bases and J 6 bases, leaving 10 bases between the germline ends. CDR3 length equals 13 residues. CDR3 loop: CASSFGSWDTQYF. CDR3 in DNA: TGTGCCAGCAGCTTCGGGTCTTGGGATACGCAGTATTTT. Using reference TRBV7-6 and TRBJ2-3 for the parts outside the CDR3, the full variable domain is GAGVSQSPRYKVTKRGQDVALRCDPISGHVSLYWYRQALGQGPEFLTYFNYEAQQDKSGLPNDRFSAERPEGSISTLTIQRTEQRDSAMYRCASSFGSWDTQYFGPGTRLTVL.

The chain combines TRBV20-1 with TRBJ2-7; 7 bases line up with TRBD2. Trimming at V came to 4 bases and at J to 3 bases, leaving 15 bases not matched to a gene. In germline, CDR1 is DFQATT, CDR2 SNEGSKA (reference sequence). The CDR3 is 16 residues long. The CDR3 here is CSAIIIASGTHYEQYF. CDR3 nucleotide sequence: TGCAGTGCTATCATAATTGCAAGCGGGACTCACTACGAGCAGTACTTC.

V usage is TRBV3-1 and J usage is TRBJ1-1, with D unclear. V lost 0 bases and J lost 7, with 6 bases in between. Germline CDR1 LGHDT, CDR2 YNNKEL (reference sequence). The CDR3 has 12 amino acids. CDR3 sequence: CASSQEGIEAFF. Here the CDR3 DNA reads TGTGCCAGCAGCCAAGAGGGCATTGAAGCTTTCTTT. Filled out from reference TRBV3-1 and TRBJ1-1, the complete variable domain reads DTAVSQTPKYLVTQMGNDKSIKCEQNLGHDTMYWYKQDSKKFLKIMFSYNNKELIINETVPNRFSPKSPDKAHLNLHINSLELGDSAVYFCASSQEGIEAFFGQGTRLTVV.

This clonotype occurred a few times. V gene TRBV12-3 or TRBV12-4 combines with J gene TRBJ2-3; 11 positions agree with TRBD2. V lost 6 bases to trimming and J lost 8 bases; unmatched junction nucleotides: 25. The CDR3 runs to 20 residues. The CDR3 nucleotides read TGTGCCAGCAGGTGGCCCCTACTAGCGGGAGTTGGATCAGGGATCAGTACGCAGTATTTT. This encodes CASRWPLLAGVGSGISTQYF.

The chain has TRBV6-2 or TRBV6-3 and TRBJ2-7; D may be TRBD1 (5 bases). Trimming cost V 7 bases and J 10 bases, with 17 bases left between them. The CDR3 is made up of 12 amino acids. Germline CDR1 is MNHEY and CDR2 is SVGEGT. DNA for the CDR3: TGTGCCAGCAACAAGGTGGACACGTATCAGTACTTC. It codes for CASNKVDTYQYF.

The chain combines TRBV6-2 or TRBV6-3 with TRBJ1-5; D unclear. The V end lost 3 bases, the J end lost 0 bases, and 3 bases lay between the germline ends. Per the germline V gene, CDR1 is MNHEY and CDR2 is SVGEGT. The CDR3 sequence is 13 residues long. The CDR3 DNA reads as TGTGCCAGCAGTTATTATAGCAATCAGCCCCAGCATTTT. Translating gives CASSYYSNQPQHF.

This chain uses TRBV5-1 with TRBJ2-7; tentative D call: TRBD2 (5 bases). V was trimmed by 0 bases and J by 4 bases, leaving 23 bases between them. The germline V gene encodes CDR1 SGHRS and CDR2 YFSETQ. This CDR3 is built from 18 residues. The CDR3 region has the DNA TGCGCCAGCAGCTTGGCGGTGGATTTTACAAGTAGCGTATACGAGCAGTACTTC. This encodes CASSLAVDFTSSVYEQYF.

The chain carries TRBV29-1 and TRBJ1-5, with D possibly TRBD1 on 6 matching bases. The ends were cut back, 4 bases at V and 3 bases at J, with 13 bases in the middle. The CDR3 runs 14 residues. Germline CDR1 SQVTM, CDR2 ANQGSEA. Here the CDR3 DNA reads TGCAGCGTTGCGTACAGGGAAGACAATCAGCCCCAGCATTTT. Amino acids: CSVAYREDNQPQHF.

This rearrangement joins TRBV20-1 to TRBJ1-2; 7 nucleotides align to TRBD1. The CDR3 is 14 residues long. V lost 2 bases to trimming and J lost 0 bases; unmatched junction nucleotides: 3. Germline CDR1 reads DFQATT; CDR2 reads SNEGSKA (reference sequence). CDR3 in DNA: TGCAGTGCTAGATCCGACAGGGCTAACTATGGCTACACCTTC. This sequence encodes CSARSDRANYGYTF.

The chain is built from TRBV6-5 and TRBJ2-3, with 7 bases fitting TRBD2. The CDR3 has 16 residues. Germline assignment: CDR1 MNHEY and CDR2 SVGAGI. Trimming removed 2 bases from V and 2 bases from J; junction bases left unmatched: 7. The CDR3 loop reads CASSYGAGPYTDTQYF. For the CDR3, the DNA is TGTGCCAGCAGTTACGGAGCGGGACCTTACACAGATACGCAGTATTTT.

CDR3 DNA: TGCAGTGCTACAGAGAATGAGCAGTTCTTC. It encodes CSATENEQFF. This chain uses TRBV20-1 with TRBJ2-1, with no clear D. The CDR3 runs to 10 residues. Germline assignment: CDR1 DFQATT and CDR2 SNEGSKA (reference sequence). V was pared by 4 bases and J by 7 bases, with 5 bases between.

The rearrangement uses TRBV29-1 and TRBJ2-3, with TRBD2 identical over 8 bases. Germline V gene data show CDR1 as SQVTM and CDR2 as ANQGSEA. This CDR3 has 12 amino acids. J gave up 6 bases and V 4 bases, and 3 bases lay outside the gene matches. As DNA, the CDR3 is TGCAGCGTTGTTCCGGGAGGGGATACGCAGTATTTT. Its translation is CSVVPGGDTQYF.

The gene calls are TRBV20-1 and TRBJ2-7; maybe TRBD1 (5 bases). There are 14 residues in the CDR3. V gave up 3 bases and J gave up 4 bases, with 16 bases separating them. Per germline, CDR1 DFQATT and CDR2 SNEGSKA (reference sequence). CDR3 sequence reads: CSARAPAGRYEQYF. In nucleotides, the CDR3 is TGCAGTGCTAGGGCGCCCGCAGGGCGATACGAGCAGTACTTC.

The J gene is TRBJ2-1, the V gene TRBV27; either TRBD1 or TRBD2 may fit D (5 bases each). This CDR3 has 14 residues. Germline V gene lookup returns CDR1 MNHEY and CDR2 SMNVEV (reference sequence). The V end was cut by 10 bases, the J end by 6 bases, with 19 bases between. CDR3 nucleotides: TGTGCCACTACTACGGGACCCCTCCCCAATGAGCAGTTCTTC. Translating it yields CATTTGPLPNEQFF.

The chain recombines TRBV12-3 or TRBV12-4 with TRBJ2-5; D unclear. Trimming shortened V by 6 bases and J by 11 bases, and 28 bases separated the two germline ends. This CDR3 spans 16 amino acids. Here the CDR3 DNA reads TGTGCCAGCAGCCCCCAGACCTCCGTAGCCTACAATGAGCAGTACTTC. It is translated as CASSPQTSVAYNEQYF.

With regard to this clonotype: Mismatch with germline at one junction end may stem from a read error. The V and J genes are TRBV5-1 and TRBJ1-2, with TRBD1 matching 7 bases. Per germline, CDR1 SGHRS and CDR2 YFSETQ. This CDR3 has 15 residues. The CDR3 region has the DNA TGCGCCAGCAGCTTGGTCTTAAAGGGGGCCTATGACTACACCTTC. Its protein product is CASSLVLKGAYDYTF. The entire variable domain, with the rest obtained from reference TRBV5-1 and TRBJ1-2, is as follows: KAGVTQTPRYLIKTRGQQVTLSCSPISGHRSVSWYQQTPGQGLQFLFEYFSETQRNKGNFPGRFSGRQFSNSRSEMNVSTLELGDSALYLCASSLVLKGAYDYTFGSGTRLTVV.

About this clonotype itself: Its ends do not fully match the called genes, so a read error is possible. This CDR3 is CANSFRQMNTEAFF. The DNA for the CDR3 is TGTGCCAACAGCTTTAGACAGATGAACACTGAAGCTTTCTTT. The chain couples TRBV5-5 to TRBJ1-1; possible D gene TRBD1, 5 bases. CDR3 size: 14 residues. Germline V lookup: CDR1 SGHKS, CDR2 YYEKEE (reference sequence).